The 8 T cell receptor beta chains below all came from one sample that was sequenced in a study of blood T cell repertoires in COVID-19. The method was immunoSEQ multiplex PCR; TCRdb's version includes in-frame clones alone and lacks a portion of them. The table has about 310,000 clones, nearly 90% seen once. The sequenced sample was PBMCs or T cells enriched from blood (not recorded which). The receptors originated from a woman between 18 and 29 years old with acute COVID-19.

The rearrangement uses TRBV6-2 or TRBV6-3 and TRBJ1-5, with D uncertain. Looked up from germline, CDR1 is MNHEY and CDR2 is SVGEGT. V was trimmed by 6 bases and J by 9 bases, leaving 12 bases between them. The CDR3 is 12 amino acids. The CDR3 sequence: CASSLTLGPQHF. CDR3 nucleotide sequence: TGTGCCAGCAGCCTGACCCTAGGGCCCCAGCATTTT.

The chain carries TRBV6-5 and TRBJ2-3; D possibly corresponds to TRBD2 (5 bases). The V end was cut by 5 bases, the J end by 3 bases, with 15 bases between. The CDR3 is made up of 15 amino acids. Germline V gives CDR1 MNHEY, CDR2 SVGAGI. In nucleotides, the CDR3 is TGTGCCAGCAGTATAGCCCGTAGGGAGACAGATACGCAGTATTTT. Translating gives CASSIARRETDTQYF.

As to this clone: Other DNA sequences in this specimen translate into the identical CDR3. The chain couples TRBV19 to TRBJ2-7; 15 bases align to TRBD2. V trimming: 3 bases; J trimming: 4 bases; junction bases outside the gene matches: 1. The CDR3 sequence is 15 residues long. Germline V gene data show CDR1 as LNHDA and CDR2 as SQIVND (reference sequence). DNA of the CDR3: TGTGCCAGTAGTATCGGACTAGCGGGAGGGTACGAGCAGTACTTC. Encoded protein: CASSIGLAGGYEQYF.

Only a few counts were recorded for this clone. The chain couples TRBV19 to TRBJ2-7; TRBD2 might be the D (6 bases). V lost 3 bases and J 6 bases, leaving 12 bases between the germline ends. There are 13 residues in the CDR3. Germline V CDR1 and CDR2: LNHDA, SQIVND (reference sequence). CDR3 nucleotide sequence: TGTGCCAGTAGTATGGGACTCCCTCCCGAGCAGTACTTC. Translated, it gives CASSMGLPPEQYF.

The chain combines TRBV28 with TRBJ1-1, with D perhaps TRBD1 (6 bases). CDR3 size: 12 residues. Per germline, CDR1 MDHEN and CDR2 SYDVKM. V dropped 5 bases and J dropped 11 bases, with 15 bases sitting between them. This CDR3 reads CASSQQGKGAFF. CDR3 nucleotide sequence: TGTGCCAGCAGTCAACAGGGAAAGGGCGCTTTCTTT.

The rearrangement joins TRBV9 to TRBJ1-5; D gene ambiguous. This CDR3 has 14 residues. Germline values: CDR1 SGDLS, CDR2 YYNGEE. Trimming took 4 bases from V and 1 from J, leaving 9 bases between them. The CDR3 spells CASSPRRSNQPQHF. The CDR3 bases are TGTGCCAGCAGCCCTAGGCGAAGCAATCAGCCCCAGCATTTT.

This chain connects TRBV25-1 to TRBJ1-2; TRBD1 agrees at 8 bases. Germline V gene lookup returns CDR1 MGHDK and CDR2 SYGVNS. CDR3 length: 14 amino acids. Germline trimming cut 0 bases from V and 6 bases from J; bases unmatched to any gene: 3. This CDR3 reads CASSEYRTGNGYTF. CDR3 DNA: TGTGCCAGCAGTGAATACCGGACAGGGAATGGCTACACCTTC.

The rearrangement joins TRBV3-1 (or the pseudogene TRBV3-2) to TRBJ2-7; possible D gene TRBD2, 6 bases. V was clipped by 4 bases and J by 2 bases, with 21 bases between them. The CDR3 is made up of 17 amino acids. Germline V gene lookup returns CDR1 LGHDT and CDR2 YNNKEL (reference sequence). CDR3 bases: TGTGCCAGCAGCCCAAAGACTGGGACTCCCATCCCCTACGAGCAGTACTTC. It translates to CASSPKTGTPIPYEQYF.